These T cell receptor beta chains were read from a single sample in a study of CXCR3-negative and CXCR3-positive naive CD8 T cells. TCRdb reprocessed the 5' RACE reads and stores each CDR3 protein as one record, lacking DNA. The listing records 50,000 to 65,000 distinct CDR3 sequences. The sequencing sample was made of naive CXCR3+ CD8+ T cells from blood. These receptors were taken from a human donor in good health. Some clones in this sample may be carry-over from other donors' samples. Both conserved end residues are part of each CDR3.

v_gene,j_gene,CDR3aa
TRBV29-1,TRBJ1-4,CSVLDRGGKLFF
TRBV20-1,TRBJ2-7,CSARDRASGWVEQYF
TRBV6-2/TRBV6-3,TRBJ2-5,CASSYPPGGEETQYF
TRBV29-1,TRBJ2-2,CSVRGLAGGRDTGELFF
TRBV5-1,TRBJ2-1,CASIPGPRGDVEQFF
TRBV4-3,TRBJ2-7,CASSQGSGVLSYEQYF
TRBV14,TRBJ2-7,CASSQASGMSYEQYF
TRBV10-2,TRBJ2-3,CASSEVQTDTDTQYF
TRBV9,TRBJ1-1,CASSALARVRNTEAFF
TRBV12-3/TRBV12-4,TRBJ1-2,CASRGDSLAYGYTF
TRBV7-3,TRBJ2-2,CASSLVTGELFF
TRBV6-5,TRBJ2-1,CASRELGSSYNEQFF
TRBV28,TRBJ1-2,CASSPPDTGGYGYTF
TRBV7-8,TRBJ1-2,CASSLDARSYGYTF
TRBV6-6,TRBJ2-3,CASSYSYQLAGDTDTQYF
TRBV2,TRBJ1-5,CASSERRDQAIGNQPQHF
TRBV29-1,TRBJ1-2,CSGDAPGQGVGYTF
TRBV20-1,TRBJ2-5,CSSKEDSRQETQYF
TRBV11-2,TRBJ2-3,CASSRRTGSTDTQYF
TRBV21-1,TRBJ2-5,CASSKEPRRETQYF
TRBV14,TRBJ2-5,CASSQEVDPETQYF
TRBV6-4,TRBJ1-2,CASSDEGVRGYTF
TRBV7-6,TRBJ2-5,CASSPTIRAEETQYF
TRBV5-1,TRBJ2-1,CASSLWDRDLEQYF
TRBV11-2,TRBJ2-3,CASSTDREVPDTQYF
TRBV29-1,TRBJ2-7,CSVVFPGQETYEQYF
TRBV12-3/TRBV12-4,TRBJ2-1,CASRGVEGDSYNEQFF
TRBV10-3,TRBJ1-1,CAISDTGANTEAFF
TRBV14,TRBJ2-1,CASSQGYGTHNEQFF
TRBV29-1,TRBJ2-3,CSGPGLPSTDTQYF
TRBV7-9,TRBJ2-5,CASNPSIAGGREETQYF
TRBV5-4,TRBJ2-7,CASSAGRDSNPSYEQYF
TRBV6-5,TRBJ1-2,CASSYSIGAKDGYTF
TRBV28,TRBJ2-3,CASSSGLRGTQYF
TRBV29-1,TRBJ1-2,CSVEDWEGQGGHGYTF
TRBV5-4,TRBJ2-7,CASSSQRGPSYEQYF
TRBV6-5,TRBJ2-2,CASIGAANTGELFF
TRBV18,TRBJ2-7,CASSPRTSGDEQYF